The 4 T cell receptor beta chains reported below all come from one sample, sequenced in a study of cytomegalovirus exposure and HLA in healthy donors. A multiplex PCR was run with 60 Vbeta primers and 13 Jbeta primers. Clones were read by immunoSEQ multiplex PCR, and TCRdb kept only the in-frame ones, dropping some. The data show some 150,000 clones, roughly 82% seen once. The material sequenced was PBMCs. The source of these receptors is a woman aged 50 to 60 in good health and CMV-seropositive.

The chain uses TRBV7-2 and TRBJ1-1, with D perhaps matching TRBD1 (5 bases). V lost 1 base, J lost 0 bases, and 9 bases lay in between. Germline CDR1 reads SGHTA; CDR2 reads FQGNSA. The length of the CDR3 is 15 residues. The CDR3: CASSLGGGMNTEAFF. CDR3 coding DNA: TGTGCCAGCAGCTTAGGTGGGGGGATGAACACTGAAGCTTTCTTT. The whole variable domain, filled in from reference TRBV7-2 and TRBJ1-1, reads GAGVSQSPSNKVTEKGKDVELRCDPISGHTALYWYRQSLGQGLEFLIYFQGNSAPDKSGLPSDRFSAERTGGSVSTLTIQRTQQEDSAVYLCASSLGGGMNTEAFFGQGTRLTVV.

The chain recombines TRBV9 with TRBJ2-2; 8 nucleotides agree with TRBD2. V shed 4 bases, J shed 7 bases, and the junction held 9 bases outside the gene matches. The CDR3 is 15 residues long. CDR1 is SGDLS, CDR2 YYNGEE, per germline. CDR3 region: CASSLRGGPNGELFF. The CDR3 DNA sequence: TGTGCCAGCAGCCTCCGGGGGGGCCCGAACGGGGAGCTGTTTTTT.

The chain links TRBV6-1 to TRBJ1-5; TRBD1 might be the D (5 bases). The CDR3 has 15 amino acids. Germline V gives CDR1 MNHNS, CDR2 SASEGT. V was pared by 7 bases and J by 9 bases, with 22 bases between. The CDR3: CASTGRRQSGAPQHF. The CDR3 region has the DNA TGTGCCAGCACCGGACGGAGACAGAGTGGGGCGCCCCAGCATTTT.

The V call is TRBV4-2, the J call TRBJ1-5, with 7 bases identical to TRBD1. V shed 1 base and J 2 bases; nucleotides not matched to a gene: 11. Germline V gives CDR1 LGHNA, CDR2 YNFKEQ. The CDR3 is 18 residues long. The CDR3 nucleotides read TGTGCCAGCAGCCAAGCCTGGGACAGATCAACCGGCAATCAGCCCCAGCATTTT. Translating it yields CASSQAWDRSTGNQPQHF.